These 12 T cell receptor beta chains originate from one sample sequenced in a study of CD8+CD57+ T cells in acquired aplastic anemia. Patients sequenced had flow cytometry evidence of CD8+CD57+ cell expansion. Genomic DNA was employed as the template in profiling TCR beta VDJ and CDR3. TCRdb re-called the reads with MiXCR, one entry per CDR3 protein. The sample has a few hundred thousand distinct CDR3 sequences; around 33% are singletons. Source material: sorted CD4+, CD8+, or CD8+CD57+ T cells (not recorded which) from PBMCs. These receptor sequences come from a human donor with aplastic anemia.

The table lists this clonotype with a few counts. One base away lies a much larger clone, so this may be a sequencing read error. The CDR3 spells CSVERQKSTEAFF. In DNA form, the CDR3 reads TGCAGCGTTGAACGACAGAAGAGCACTGAAGCTTTCTTT. This sequence joins TRBV29-1 and TRBJ1-1; D may be TRBD1 (5 bases). Trimming removed 2 bases from V and 4 bases from J, with 11 bases in between. CDR3 length equals 13 residues. The V gene's germline CDR1 is SQVTM and CDR2 ANQGSEA.

The CDR3 DNA reads TGTGCCAGCAGCCGTGCGGTCCCGACAGCATACACAGATACGCAGTATTTT. Residues: CASSRAVPTAYTDTQYF. The chain employs TRBV3-1 and TRBJ2-3, with a weak D call TRBD1 (5 bases). V lost 4 bases and J 2 bases, leaving 19 bases between the germline ends. CDR1 and CDR2 (germline): LGHDT, YNNKEL (reference sequence). The CDR3 is 17 residues long.

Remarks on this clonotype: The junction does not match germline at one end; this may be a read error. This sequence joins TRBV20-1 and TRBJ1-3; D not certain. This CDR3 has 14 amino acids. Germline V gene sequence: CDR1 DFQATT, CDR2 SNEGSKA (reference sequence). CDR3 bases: TGCAGTGCTAGTGATCCGGGGAGAGGAAACACCGTATATTTT. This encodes CSASDPGRGNTVYF.

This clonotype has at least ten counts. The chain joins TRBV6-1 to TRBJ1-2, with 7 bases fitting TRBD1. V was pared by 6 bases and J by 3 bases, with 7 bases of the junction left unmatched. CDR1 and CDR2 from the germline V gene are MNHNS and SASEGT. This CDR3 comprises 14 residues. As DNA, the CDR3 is TGTGCCAGCAGGATCGACAGGGCGGACTATGGCTACACCTTC. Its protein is CASRIDRADYGYTF.

CDR3 in amino acids: CSASVMPGEGTDTQYF. As DNA, the CDR3 is TGCAGTGCTAGCGTCATGCCAGGGGAAGGCACAGATACGCAGTATTTT. This chain uses TRBV20-1 with TRBJ2-3, with a possible D match to TRBD1 (6 bases). V shed 3 bases and J shed 1 base, with 17 bases lying between them. Looked up from germline, CDR1 is DFQATT and CDR2 is SNEGSKA (reference sequence). The CDR3 consists of 16 residues.

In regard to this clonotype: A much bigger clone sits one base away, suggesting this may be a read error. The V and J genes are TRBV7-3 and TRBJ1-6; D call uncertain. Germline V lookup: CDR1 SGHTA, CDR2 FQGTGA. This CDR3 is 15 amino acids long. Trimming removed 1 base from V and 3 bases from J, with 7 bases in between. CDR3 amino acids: CASSLRADYNSPLHF. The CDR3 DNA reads TGTGCCAGCAGCTTAAGGGCTGACTATAATTCACCCCTCCACTTT.

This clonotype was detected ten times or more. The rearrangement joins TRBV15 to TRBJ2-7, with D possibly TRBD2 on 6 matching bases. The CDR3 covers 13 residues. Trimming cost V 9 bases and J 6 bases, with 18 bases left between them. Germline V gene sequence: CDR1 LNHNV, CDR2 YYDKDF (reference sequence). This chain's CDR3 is CATKMGGGSEQYF. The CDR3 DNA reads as TGTGCCACGAAAATGGGAGGAGGATCCGAGCAGTACTTC.

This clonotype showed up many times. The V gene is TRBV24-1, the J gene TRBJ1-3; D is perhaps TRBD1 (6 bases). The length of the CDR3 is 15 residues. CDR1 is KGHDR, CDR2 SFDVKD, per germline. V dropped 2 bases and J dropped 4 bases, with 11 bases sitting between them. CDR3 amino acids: CATSDSGTSGNTIYF. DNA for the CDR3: TGTGCCACCAGTGATTCCGGGACATCAGGAAACACCATATATTTT.

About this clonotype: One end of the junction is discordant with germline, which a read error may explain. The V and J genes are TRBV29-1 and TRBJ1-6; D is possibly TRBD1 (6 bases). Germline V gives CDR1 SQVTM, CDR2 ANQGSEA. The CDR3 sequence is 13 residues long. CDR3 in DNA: TGCAGCGTTGAGGGGGCTTATAATTCACTCCTCCACTTT. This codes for CSVEGAYNSLLHF. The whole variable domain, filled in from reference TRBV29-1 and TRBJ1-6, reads SAVISQKPSRDICQRGTSLTIQCQVDSQVTMMFWYRQQPGQSLTLIATANQGSEATYESGFVIDKFPISRPNLTFSTLTVSNMSPEDSSIYLCSVEGAYNSLLHFGNGTRLTVT.

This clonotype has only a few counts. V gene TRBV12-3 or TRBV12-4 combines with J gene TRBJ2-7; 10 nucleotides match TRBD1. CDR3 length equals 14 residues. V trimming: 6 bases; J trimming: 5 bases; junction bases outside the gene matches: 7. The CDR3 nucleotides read TGTGCCAGCAGCACCCGGGACAGGGGTCACGAGCAGTACTTC. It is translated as CASSTRDRGHEQYF.

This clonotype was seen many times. The CDR3 reads CSARDGASGANVLTF. The DNA of the CDR3 is TGCAGTGCTAGAGATGGAGCCTCTGGGGCCAACGTCCTGACTTTC. V is TRBV20-1 and J is TRBJ2-6; no clear D. Trimming shortened V by 0 bases and J by 0 bases, and 6 bases separated the two germline ends. In germline, CDR1 is DFQATT, CDR2 SNEGSKA (reference sequence). The CDR3 runs 15 residues.

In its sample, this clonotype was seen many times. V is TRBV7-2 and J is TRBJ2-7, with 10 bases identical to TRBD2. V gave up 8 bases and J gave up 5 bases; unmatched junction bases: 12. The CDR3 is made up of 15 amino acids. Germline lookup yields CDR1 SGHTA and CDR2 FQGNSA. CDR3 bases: TGTGCCAGCCGTATAGTGGCTAGCGGGGGAAACGAGCAGTACTTC. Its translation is CASRIVASGGNEQYF.